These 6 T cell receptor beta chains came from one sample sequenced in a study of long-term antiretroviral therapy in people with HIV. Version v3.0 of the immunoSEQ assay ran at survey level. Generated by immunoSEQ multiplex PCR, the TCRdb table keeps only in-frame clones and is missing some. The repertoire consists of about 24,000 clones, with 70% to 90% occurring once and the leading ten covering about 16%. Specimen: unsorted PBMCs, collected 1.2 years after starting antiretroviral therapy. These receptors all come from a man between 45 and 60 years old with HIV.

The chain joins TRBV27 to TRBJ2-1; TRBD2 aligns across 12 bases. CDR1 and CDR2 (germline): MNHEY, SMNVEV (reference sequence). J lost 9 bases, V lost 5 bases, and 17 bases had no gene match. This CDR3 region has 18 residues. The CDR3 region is CASSSPSGGASKLGEQFF. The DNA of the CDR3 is TGTGCCAGCAGTAGTCCTAGCGGGGGGGCCTCTAAATTGGGTGAGCAGTTCTTC.

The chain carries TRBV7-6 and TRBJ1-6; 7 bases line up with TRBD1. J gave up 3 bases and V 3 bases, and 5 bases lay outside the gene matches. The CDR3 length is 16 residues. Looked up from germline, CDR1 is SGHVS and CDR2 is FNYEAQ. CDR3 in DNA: TGTGCCAGCAGCTTCGGGGGACAGAACTATAATTCACCCCTCCACTTT. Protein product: CASSFGGQNYNSPLHF.

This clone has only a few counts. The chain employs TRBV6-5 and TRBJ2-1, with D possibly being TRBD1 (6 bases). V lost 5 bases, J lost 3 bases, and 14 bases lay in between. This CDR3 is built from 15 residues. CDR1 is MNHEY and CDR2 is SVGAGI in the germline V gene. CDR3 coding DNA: TGTGCCAGCAGTCTTGACAGGTTGCGCTACAATGAGCAGTTCTTC. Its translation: CASSLDRLRYNEQFF.

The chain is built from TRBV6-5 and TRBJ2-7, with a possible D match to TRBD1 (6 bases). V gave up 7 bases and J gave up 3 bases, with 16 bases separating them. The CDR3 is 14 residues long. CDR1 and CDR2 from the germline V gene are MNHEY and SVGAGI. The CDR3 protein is CASKTPGHDYEQYF. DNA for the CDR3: TGTGCCAGCAAGACACCGGGACACGACTACGAGCAGTACTTC.

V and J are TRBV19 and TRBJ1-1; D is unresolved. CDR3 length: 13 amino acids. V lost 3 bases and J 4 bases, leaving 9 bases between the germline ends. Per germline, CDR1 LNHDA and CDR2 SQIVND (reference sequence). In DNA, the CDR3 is TGTGCCAGTAGTATTTCCTGGTCCACTGAAGCTTTCTTT. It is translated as CASSISWSTEAFF.

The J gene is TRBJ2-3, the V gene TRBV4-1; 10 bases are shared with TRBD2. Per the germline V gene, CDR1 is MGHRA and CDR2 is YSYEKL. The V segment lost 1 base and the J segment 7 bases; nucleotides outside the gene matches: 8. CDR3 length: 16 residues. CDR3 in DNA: TGCGCCAGCAGCCAAGCCCCTAGCGGGGGACCATATACGCAGTATTTT. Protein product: CASSQAPSGGPYTQYF.